A single sample is the source of the 32 T cell receptor beta chains below, sequenced in a study of vaccination effects on CD4 cells after COVID-19. Expansion of antigen-specific CD4+ T cells with viral peptide pools was carried out by the ViraFEST assay before sequencing. Following an approximately eleven-day culture, CD4+ T cells were purified. Two doses of BNT162b2 or mRNA-1273 vaccine were administered to participants. Only in-frame clones appear in the TCRdb table, and some are missing; sequencing was by immunoSEQ multiplex PCR. The table includes about 24,000 clones, roughly 79% detected once. These TCRs' antigens remain unknown. This specimen consisted of CD4+ T cells from PBMCs cultured with SARS-CoV-2 spike peptides, obtained after COVID-19 vaccination. All receptors come from a human donor who received a COVID-19 vaccine. Some clones in this sample may be carry-over from other donors' samples.

The genes are TRBV19 and TRBJ1-2, with TRBD1 matching 8 bases. V was clipped by 4 bases and J by 8 bases; unmatched bases: 9. The germline CDR1 and CDR2 sequences are LNHDA and SQIVND (reference sequence). This CDR3 has 14 amino acids. This CDR3 is CASSTFGQGRGYTF. CDR3 DNA sequence: TGTGCCAGTAGTACCTTCGGACAGGGACGAGGCTACACCTTC. The entire variable domain, with the rest obtained from reference TRBV19 and TRBJ1-2, is as follows: DGGITQSPKYLFRKEGQNVTLSCEQNLNHDAMYWYRQDPGQGLRLIYYSQIVNDFQKGDIAEGYSVSREKKESFPLTVTSAQKNPTAFYLCASSTFGQGRGYTFGSGTRLTVV.

The chain employs TRBV29-1 and TRBJ1-2; maybe TRBD1 (6 bases). This CDR3 is built from 14 residues. Germline V lookup: CDR1 SQVTM, CDR2 ANQGSEA. V shed 6 bases and J shed 1 base, with 15 bases lying between them. The CDR3 DNA follows: TGCAGCGTCGGACAGAGTCCTCATAACTATGGCTACACCTTC. As protein: CSVGQSPHNYGYTF.

CDR3: CASSTTRDTDTQYF. DNA of the CDR3: TGTGCCAGTAGCACAACCCGGGACACAGATACGCAGTATTTT. This sequence joins TRBV19 and TRBJ2-3, with a possible D match to TRBD2 (5 bases). Germline loops: CDR1 LNHDA, CDR2 SQIVND (reference sequence). The CDR3 has 14 residues. The V end lost 6 bases, the J end lost 2 bases, and 12 bases lay between the germline ends.

The rearrangement uses TRBV19 and TRBJ2-6; no reliable D call. V gave up 4 bases and J gave up 4 bases, with 5 bases separating them. CDR3 length: 13 amino acids. Germline CDR1 is LNHDA and CDR2 is SQIVND (reference sequence). CDR3: CASSTPGANVLTF. The DNA for the CDR3 is TGTGCCAGTAGTACTCCCGGGGCCAACGTCCTGACTTTC.

This clone is a singleton in its sample. The CDR3 sequence: CASSPGRGNQPQHF. For the CDR3, the DNA is TGTGCCAGTAGTCCGGGACGTGGCAATCAGCCCCAGCATTTT. The chain is built from TRBV19 and TRBJ1-5, with TRBD1 as a possible D gene (5 bases). Germline V gene data show CDR1 as LNHDA and CDR2 as SQIVND (reference sequence). Trimming removed 5 bases at V and 2 bases at J, with 10 bases between. The length of the CDR3 is 14 residues.

The V and J genes are TRBV20-1 and TRBJ1-1, with D unclear. The CDR3 totals 11 residues. CDR1 is DFQATT and CDR2 is SNEGSKA in the germline V gene (reference sequence). Trimming removed 6 bases at V and 5 bases at J, with 10 bases between. The CDR3 nucleotides are TGCAGTGCCCCCAGACGGACTGAAGCTTTCTTT. The encoded protein is CSAPRRTEAFF.

CDR3 region: CASSAITGNSPLHF. DNA for the CDR3: TGTGCCAGCAGCGCCATCACGGGGAATTCACCCCTCCACTTT. The rearrangement uses TRBV9 and TRBJ1-6; D gene uncertain. In germline, CDR1 is SGDLS, CDR2 YYNGEE. The CDR3 is 14 amino acids. V was trimmed by 3 bases and J by 7 bases, leaving 11 bases between them.

In its sample, this clone was seen a few times. The J gene is TRBJ1-5, the V gene TRBV5-6; no reliable D call. The CDR3 loop spans 12 amino acids. Germline loops: CDR1 SGHDT, CDR2 YYEEEE. Trimming removed 3 bases from V and 3 bases from J, with 4 bases in between. The CDR3 sequence: CASSWYNQPQHF. Here the CDR3 DNA reads TGTGCCAGCAGCTGGTACAATCAGCCCCAGCATTTT. The whole variable domain, filled in from reference TRBV5-6 and TRBJ1-5, reads DAGVTQSPTHLIKTRGQQVTLRCSPKSGHDTVSWYQQALGQGPQFIFQYYEEEERQRGNFPDRFSGHQFPNYSSELNVNALLLGDSALYLCASSWYNQPQHFGDGTRLSIL.

The rearrangement links TRBV6-4 to TRBJ1-6; no clear D gene. The V end lost 3 bases, the J end lost 4 bases, and 4 bases lay between the germline ends. Germline CDR1 and CDR2: MRHNA and SNTAGT. CDR3 size: 13 residues. The CDR3 is CASSERYNSPLHF. Here the CDR3 DNA reads TGTGCCAGCAGTGAACGGTATAATTCACCCCTCCACTTT.

This clone counts as medium-sized (0.01 to 0.1%). The chain recombines TRBV11-2 with TRBJ1-2; D remains ambiguous. Germline CDR1 is SGHAT and CDR2 is FQNNGV. This CDR3 contains 14 residues. Trimming shortened V by 0 bases and J by 4 bases, and 9 bases separated the two germline ends. Written as DNA, the CDR3 is TGTGCCAGCAGCTTAGAGAGCAGGTTCTATGGCTACACCTTC. This encodes CASSLESRFYGYTF.

V usage is TRBV7-8 and J usage is TRBJ2-3; D might be TRBD1 or TRBD2, each matching 6 bases. The CDR3 has 14 residues. The V gene lost 0 bases and the J gene lost 7 bases, with 11 bases spanning the gap. The germline V gene has CDR1 SGHVS and CDR2 FQNEAQ. The CDR3 nucleotides are TGTGCCAGCAGCTTAGCGAGAGGGGGGTATACGCAGTATTTT. It translates to CASSLARGGYTQYF.

J is TRBJ1-6 and V is TRBV18, with 11 bases matching TRBD1. J lost 11 bases, V lost 3 bases, and 0 bases had no gene match. Germline V CDR1 and CDR2: KGHSH, LQKENI. The CDR3 totals 13 residues. CDR3 bases: TGTGCCAGCTCACCGGGACAGGGGGCACCCCTCCACTTT. It specifies CASSPGQGAPLHF.

CDR3 sequence reads: CASSGQGHYGYTF. In nucleotides, the CDR3 is TGTGCCAGTAGTGGCCAGGGGCACTATGGCTACACCTTC. The rearrangement uses TRBV19 and TRBJ1-2, with D possibly being TRBD1 (6 bases). The CDR3 contains 13 residues. Germline CDR1 LNHDA, CDR2 SQIVND (reference sequence). V was shortened by 5 bases and J by 3 bases, with 10 bases between the two germline ends.

This clone was counted only a few times. The chain carries TRBV19 and TRBJ1-1; D gene ambiguous. The CDR3 consists of 18 residues. Trimming shortened V by 1 base and J by 2 bases, and 20 bases separated the two germline ends. In germline, CDR1 is LNHDA, CDR2 SQIVND (reference sequence). The CDR3 DNA reads as TGTGCCAGTAGTATAGTAGAACGGGCAGGAGGTTTAAACACTGAAGCTTTCTTT. Protein product: CASSIVERAGGLNTEAFF.

The chain couples TRBV4-2 to TRBJ1-1, with a tentative D call TRBD1 (5 bases). The CDR3 spans 16 residues. The germline CDR1 and CDR2 sequences are LGHNA and YNFKEQ. V dropped 0 bases and J dropped 0 bases, with 11 bases sitting between them. CDR3 nucleotides: TGTGCCAGCAGCCAAGATTTAAGGGGATTGAACACTGAAGCTTTCTTT. The encoded protein is CASSQDLRGLNTEAFF.

J is TRBJ2-1 and V is TRBV5-1, with 11 positions matching TRBD2. Germline assignment: CDR1 SGHRS and CDR2 YFSETQ. J lost 3 bases, V lost 2 bases, and 10 bases had no gene match. The CDR3 is 18 amino acids. The CDR3 loop reads CASSFDPGTSGLYNEQFF. In nucleotides, the CDR3 is TGCGCCAGCAGCTTCGACCCCGGGACTAGCGGACTCTACAATGAGCAGTTCTTC.

The rearrangement links TRBV7-2 to TRBJ2-5; D gene unclear. This CDR3 is built from 14 residues. Germline CDR1 is SGHTA and CDR2 is FQGNSA. The V and J ends lost 5 bases and 2 bases respectively, with 12 bases between them. The CDR3 coding sequence is TGTGCCAGCAGCCTCGCTGGGCTTCAAGAGACCCAGTACTTC. The encoded protein is CASSLAGLQETQYF. Supplemented by reference TRBV7-2 and TRBJ2-5, the full variable domain reads GAGVSQSPSNKVTEKGKDVELRCDPISGHTALYWYRQSLGQGLEFLIYFQGNSAPDKSGLPSDRFSAERTGGSVSTLTIQRTQQEDSAVYLCASSLAGLQETQYFGPGTRLLVL.

The chain employs TRBV15 and TRBJ2-5; tentatively, D is TRBD2 (6 bases). The ends were cut back, 1 base at V and 4 bases at J, with 10 bases in the middle. Germline V lookup: CDR1 LNHNV, CDR2 YYDKDF (reference sequence). The CDR3 sequence is 14 residues long. The CDR3 sequence: CATSRAKGLETQYF. The CDR3 DNA reads TGTGCCACCAGCAGAGCGAAGGGACTAGAGACCCAGTACTTC. Full variable domain (rest looked up from reference TRBV15 and TRBJ2-5): DAMVIQNPRYQVTQFGKPVTLSCSQTLNHNVMYWYQQKSSQAPKLLFHYYDKDFNNEADTPDNFQSRRPNTSFCFLDIRSPGLGDTAMYLCATSRAKGLETQYFGPGTRLLVL.

There are a few counts of this clone. This chain links TRBV18 with TRBJ1-5; no clear D gene. The CDR3 consists of 14 residues. Trimming took 5 bases from V and 3 from J, leaving 11 bases between them. The germline CDR1 and CDR2 sequences are KGHSH and LQKENI. CDR3: CASSTLALNQPQHF. The CDR3 DNA reads TGTGCCAGCTCAACGTTAGCACTCAATCAGCCCCAGCATTTT.

The rearrangement joins TRBV24-1 to TRBJ2-3; D call uncertain. Trimming removed 0 bases at V and 0 bases at J, with 9 bases between. The germline V gene encodes CDR1 KGHDR and CDR2 SFDVKD. The CDR3 sequence is 16 residues long. CDR3 sequence (DNA): TGTGCCACCAGTGATTTGACATCGCTTAGCACAGATACGCAGTATTTT. Encoded protein: CATSDLTSLSTDTQYF.

This clone was seen a single time. The CDR3 DNA reads TGCGCCAGCAGCTTGCTAGGACTTAGCAATCAGCCCCAGCATTTT. It encodes CASSLLGLSNQPQHF. V usage is TRBV5-1 and J usage is TRBJ1-5; D unresolved. Germline V gene sequence: CDR1 SGHRS, CDR2 YFSETQ. The ends were cut back, 1 base at V and 0 bases at J, with 8 bases in the middle. There are 15 residues in the CDR3.

This clone has just a few counts. V usage is TRBV2 and J usage is TRBJ1-2; D uncertain. This CDR3 is 12 amino acids long. Trimming stripped 6 bases from V and 8 bases from J, with 13 bases between. Germline CDR1 SNHLY, CDR2 FYNNEI. CDR3 coding DNA: TGTGCCAGCAGGGACGACAAGAGGGGCTACACCTTC. This codes for CASRDDKRGYTF.

The rearrangement uses TRBV4-1 and TRBJ2-3; 8 nucleotides align to TRBD1. Germline V gene data show CDR1 as MGHRA and CDR2 as YSYEKL. The CDR3 length is 17 residues. Trimming removed 4 bases from V and 4 bases from J; junction bases left unmatched: 13. This CDR3 reads CASSRDPDRVNPDTQYF. The DNA of the CDR3 is TGCGCCAGCAGCCGAGACCCGGACAGGGTAAATCCAGATACGCAGTATTTT.

This clone was seen only once. The rearrangement links TRBV19 to TRBJ1-1; D call uncertain. Trimming removed 8 bases at V and 0 bases at J, with 13 bases between. The CDR3 has 14 amino acids. Germline assignment: CDR1 LNHDA and CDR2 SQIVND (reference sequence). The CDR3 region has the DNA TGTGCCAGTCATAACCGAATCATGAACACTGAAGCTTTCTTT. Its protein product is CASHNRIMNTEAFF.

The chain links TRBV9 to TRBJ2-7; either TRBD1 or TRBD2 may supply D (5 bases each). The V gene's germline CDR1 is SGDLS and CDR2 YYNGEE. This CDR3 has 15 residues. Deletions cut 7 bases from V and 4 bases from J, with 21 bases between. CDR3 nucleotide sequence: TGTGCCAGCGTGAACGGGACCAATCCTTCTTACGAGCAGTACGTC. Translated, it gives CASVNGTNPSYEQYV.

This rearrangement joins TRBV6-6 to TRBJ2-7, with TRBD1 matching over 9 bases. Germline CDR1 is MNHNY and CDR2 is SVGAGI (reference sequence). V lost 6 bases and J lost 6; bases outside the gene matches: 12. This CDR3 is 15 amino acids long. CDR3 sequence (DNA): TGTGCCAGCAGCAATCCGGGACAGGGTCGTTTCGAGCAGTACGTC. It encodes CASSNPGQGRFEQYV.

J is TRBJ1-1 and V is TRBV5-4, with D tentatively TRBD1 (5 bases). Germline values: CDR1 SGHNT, CDR2 YYREEE (reference sequence). The CDR3 contains 18 residues. V was clipped by 0 bases and J by 5 bases, with 23 bases between them. CDR3 in DNA: TGTGCCAGCAGCTTGGGAGGTGGGGCCGCCGGGGGAGGGACTGAAGCTTTCTTT. As protein: CASSLGGGAAGGGTEAFF.

The rearrangement joins TRBV5-1 to TRBJ2-7; 9 nucleotides line up with TRBD1. The CDR3 is made up of 16 amino acids. Germline CDR1 reads SGHRS; CDR2 reads YFSETQ. J gave up 1 base and V 0 bases, and 5 bases lay outside the gene matches. CDR3 in amino acids: CASSLGGTGRSYEQYV. CDR3 DNA: TGCGCCAGCAGCTTGGGTGGGACAGGGAGGTCCTACGAGCAGTACGTC.

The chain combines TRBV2 with TRBJ1-5, with 10 nucleotides matching TRBD1. CDR3 length equals 14 residues. CDR1 SNHLY and CDR2 FYNNEI come from the germline V gene. V was clipped by 6 bases and J by 9 bases; unmatched bases: 8. The CDR3 DNA follows: TGTGCCAGCAGAGGAGACAGGGGGCTTGGGCCCCAGCATTTT. Protein: CASRGDRGLGPQHF. The entire variable domain, with the rest obtained from reference TRBV2 and TRBJ1-5, is as follows: EPEVTQTPSHQVTQMGQEVILRCVPISNHLYFYWYRQILGQKVEFLVSFYNNEISEKSEIFDDQFSVERPDGSNFTLKIRSTKLEDSAMYFCASRGDRGLGPQHFGDGTRLSIL.

This sequence joins TRBV7-2 and TRBJ1-2, with D maybe TRBD1 (5 bases). The V end lost 5 bases, the J end lost 4 bases, and 17 bases lay between the germline ends. This CDR3 has 15 residues. Germline V gives CDR1 SGHTA, CDR2 FQGNSA. The CDR3: CASSRDGAPGYGYTF. CDR3 DNA: TGTGCCAGCAGCAGAGACGGGGCGCCTGGCTATGGCTACACCTTC.

The chain uses TRBV19 and TRBJ1-4, with D uncertain. CDR1 LNHDA and CDR2 SQIVND come from the germline V gene (reference sequence). V was cut by 3 bases and J by 8 bases, with 13 bases left in between. CDR3 length: 14 residues. This CDR3 reads CASSIQGSAEKLFF. CDR3 DNA: TGTGCCAGTAGTATTCAAGGGAGCGCCGAAAAACTGTTTTTT. The full variable domain, its missing parts supplied by reference TRBV19 and TRBJ1-4, is DGGITQSPKYLFRKEGQNVTLSCEQNLNHDAMYWYRQDPGQGLRLIYYSQIVNDFQKGDIAEGYSVSREKKESFPLTVTSAQKNPTAFYLCASSIQGSAEKLFFGSGTQLSVL.

The chain joins TRBV7-9 to TRBJ1-2; weak D call: TRBD1 (5 bases). Germline V CDR1 and CDR2: SEHNR, FQNEAQ (reference sequence). This CDR3 is built from 15 residues. Trimming took 4 bases from V and 6 from J, leaving 18 bases between them. CDR3 coding DNA: TGTGCCAGCAGCTCCCGCCCTGGGGGAGAGCATGGCTACACCTTC. Encoded protein: CASSSRPGGEHGYTF.